Listed below are T cell receptor beta chains from one sample, sequenced in a study of control samples from healthy donors and cancer patients. Here immunoSEQ multiplex PCR was the method, and the copy in TCRdb shows in-frame clones only, minus some. The sample holds some 70,000 clones; about 83% are singletons and the top ten take 15% to 18%. The material sequenced was blood. The receptors were sampled from a man aged 55 to 69 in good health. CDR3s include the opening cysteine and the closing phenylalanine or tryptophan.

j_call v_call cdr3_aa
TRBJ1-4 TRBV4-1 CASSQTPRQGPNEKLFF
TRBJ2-4 TRBV4-2 CASSPRQAKNIQYF
TRBJ2-5 TRBV12-3/TRBV12-4 CASRRTGSETQYF
TRBJ2-7 TRBV15 CATGLGYEQYF
TRBJ2-5 TRBV10-3 CAISDIGQEETQYF
TRBJ1-2 TRBV5-5 CASSLYGWGSLRDNYGYTF
TRBJ1-1 TRBV18 CASSPRPGEMGTEAFF
TRBJ1-1 TRBV6-5 CASSSSGTGDTEAFF
TRBJ1-2 TRBV11-2 CASSLVAGGKYGYTF
TRBJ2-3 TRBV6-2/TRBV6-3 CASSYSRRTREGNTQYF
TRBJ2-5 TRBV11-2 CASSKLTGLAEETQYF
TRBJ2-7 TRBV6-5 CASSYLARAGEQYF
TRBJ2-1 TRBV4-3 CASSQGKLKQFF
TRBJ2-5 TRBV11-2 CASSLEPGFYQETQYF
TRBJ2-2 TRBV5-1 CASSSLAGGLNTGELFF
TRBJ2-5 TRBV4-1 CASSQGVETSGETQYF
TRBJ2-5 TRBV7-8 CASSFPWVQRTQYF
TRBJ2-7 TRBV13 CASSSQQGSLYF
TRBJ2-7 TRBV7-2 CASSFPGQGAHEQYF
TRBJ2-5 TRBV5-1 CASSQAGTQWGRETQYF
TRBJ1-2 TRBV27 CASSWTIGYGYTF
TRBJ2-7 TRBV2 CASRTRQELGYEQYF
TRBJ2-5 TRBV11-2 CASSPRRDQETQYF
TRBJ2-7 TRBV6-5 CASSGDSMRMGQYF
TRBJ2-7 TRBV6-5 CASSQNGAPYEQYF
TRBJ2-7 TRBV4-1 CASSHQAAGGAEQYF
TRBJ1-1 TRBV7-2 CASSLEGGLTEAFF
TRBJ2-2 TRBV24-1 CATSDLEGGTGELFF
TRBJ1-5 TRBV18 CASSLSDRGNQPQHF
TRBJ2-1 TRBV4-1 CASSQVADNEQFF
TRBJ1-4 TRBV28 CASSLGGRGAEKLFF
TRBJ2-7 TRBV18 CASSPGQPSSYEQYF
TRBJ2-4 TRBV6-5 CASNGLAGVRNIQYF
TRBJ2-5 TRBV12-5 CASGLSSGGRQETQYF
TRBJ1-2 TRBV20-1 CSALSYGYTF
TRBJ2-7 TRBV4-1 CASSQAHTGVYEQYF
TRBJ2-2 TRBV27 CASSLRGGGELFF
TRBJ2-7 TRBV2 CASRDRHQQYF
TRBJ2-7 TRBV3-1/TRBV3-2 CASSQAPLGRGYEQYF
TRBJ2-1 TRBV13 CASSPPLQGMVYNEQFF
TRBJ1-1 TRBV3-1/TRBV3-2 CASSRGGNTEAFF
TRBJ2-7 TRBV29-1 CSVSEQVRRSYEQYF